The 32 T cell receptor beta chains listed next were all sequenced from one sample in a study of T cell responses to AZD1222 COVID-19 vaccine. Repertoires were generated with immunoSEQ multiplex PCR, while TCRdb's copy carries only in-frame clones and drops some. The sample shows 180,000 or so clones, approximately 91% of them seen only once. The sample in question was peripheral blood, obtained 28 days after the second AZD1222 dose. These receptors all come from an adult who received the AZD1222 COVID-19 vaccine.

In DNA form, the CDR3 reads TGTGCCTGGAGTGTTAATCGGGGATTTACTGAAGCTTTCTTT. Translated, it gives CAWSVNRGFTEAFF. The rearrangement uses TRBV30 and TRBJ1-1; D is ambiguous. The CDR3 totals 14 residues. Deletions cut 0 bases from V and 5 bases from J, with 13 bases between. CDR1 GTSNPN and CDR2 SVGIG come from the germline V gene (reference sequence).

The chain links TRBV5-1 to TRBJ2-5; D may be TRBD2 (5 bases). Trimming removed 0 bases at V and 2 bases at J, with 11 bases between. The CDR3 has 15 amino acids. Germline V CDR1 and CDR2: SGHRS, YFSETQ. The CDR3 coding sequence is TGCGCCAGCAGCTTGGTAGTCGGGAAACAAGAGACCCAGTACTTC. Protein product: CASSLVVGKQETQYF.

CDR3 sequence: CASSSTGPGNTIYF. The DNA of the CDR3 is TGTGCCAGCAGTTCAACAGGGCCTGGAAACACCATATATTTT. The chain employs TRBV6-5 and TRBJ1-3; possibly TRBD1 for D (6 bases). The germline V gene encodes CDR1 MNHEY and CDR2 SVGAGI. The CDR3 has 14 amino acids. V shed 4 bases and J shed 2 bases, with 9 bases lying between them.

The chain couples TRBV11-1 to TRBJ1-2; 9 bases match TRBD1. Germline V gene lookup returns CDR1 SGHAT and CDR2 FQDESV (reference sequence). The CDR3 has 13 residues. With 10 bases clipped from V and 7 bases from J, the junction kept 10 bases outside the gene matches. CDR3 nucleotides: TGTGCCACGCGCCGGGACAGGGTCCCTGGCTACACCTTC. Translation: CATRRDRVPGYTF.

The rearrangement links TRBV9 to TRBJ2-2, with D perhaps matching TRBD1 (5 bases). The length of the CDR3 is 15 residues. CDR1 and CDR2 from the germline V gene are SGDLS and YYNGEE. Between the trimmed V and J ends, which lost 4 bases and 2 bases, there was a span of 12 bases. The CDR3 loop is CASSLSRVNTGELFF. The CDR3 DNA reads as TGTGCCAGCAGCTTAAGCAGGGTTAACACCGGGGAGCTGTTTTTT.

The rearrangement joins TRBV7-9 to TRBJ2-1; D might be TRBD2 (5 bases). V was trimmed by 4 bases and J by 0 bases, leaving 13 bases between them. This CDR3 spans 16 amino acids. In germline, CDR1 is SEHNR, CDR2 FQNEAQ (reference sequence). This CDR3 reads CASSSILGSSYNEQFF. The CDR3 nucleotides read TGTGCCAGCAGCTCTATCTTGGGGAGCTCCTACAATGAGCAGTTCTTC.

This chain links TRBV3-1 (or the pseudogene TRBV3-2) with TRBJ2-7, with D possibly being TRBD1 (6 bases). The CDR3 has 13 amino acids. The ends were cut back, 2 bases at V and 6 bases at J, with 11 bases in the middle. CDR1 LGHDT and CDR2 YNNKEL come from the germline V gene (reference sequence). The DNA for the CDR3 is TGTGCCAGCAGCCAACTACAGGGCCGCGAGCAGTACTTC. This translates into CASSQLQGREQYF.

This chain joins TRBV7-9 and TRBJ2-5, with D perhaps matching TRBD2 (5 bases). Germline V lookup: CDR1 SEHNR, CDR2 FQNEAQ (reference sequence). The CDR3 has 13 residues. V lost 4 bases and J lost 7, with 13 bases in between. CDR3 nucleotide sequence: TGTGCCAGCAGCTCGAGGGATCCGGGGACCCAGTACTTC. Protein sequence: CASSSRDPGTQYF. Variable domain in full (rest from reference TRBV7-9 and TRBJ2-5): DTGVSQNPRHKITKRGQNVTFRCDPISEHNRLYWYRQTLGQGPEFLTYFQNEAQLEKSRLLSDRFSAERPKGSFSTLEIQRTEQGDSAMYLCASSSRDPGTQYFGPGTRLLVL.

The rearrangement links TRBV15 to TRBJ2-1; tentative D call: TRBD2 (7 bases). Trimming shortened V by 8 bases and J by 7 bases, and 21 bases separated the two germline ends. CDR3 length: 15 residues. Germline loops: CDR1 LNHNV, CDR2 YYDKDF (reference sequence). CDR3 DNA sequence: TGTGCCACCCACCTAGGGGGGGCCGGGAATAATGAGCAGTTCTTC. It is translated as CATHLGGAGNNEQFF.

The V and J genes are TRBV19 and TRBJ1-4; unclear D gene. Trimming took 4 bases from V and 0 from J, leaving 9 bases between them. Germline V gives CDR1 LNHDA, CDR2 SQIVND (reference sequence). The CDR3 spans 15 residues. The DNA for the CDR3 is TGTGCCAGTAGTACCCACGGAGCAACTAATGAAAAACTGTTTTTT. This encodes CASSTHGATNEKLFF.

The CDR3 nucleotides read TGTGCCAGCAGTACACGCCCCCGGGACGGAAAAACCTACGAGCAGTACTTC. Translating gives CASSTRPRDGKTYEQYF. The chain carries TRBV27 and TRBJ2-7, with D perhaps given as TRBD1 or TRBD2 (5 bases each). This CDR3 spans 17 amino acids. V lost 5 bases and J 2 bases, leaving 22 bases between the germline ends. Germline loops: CDR1 MNHEY, CDR2 SMNVEV (reference sequence).

The V gene is TRBV6-5, the J gene TRBJ1-2, with TRBD1 as a possible D gene (6 bases). The CDR3 sequence is 15 residues long. The germline gives CDR1 MNHEY, CDR2 SVGAGI. The V and J ends lost 6 bases and 3 bases respectively, with 17 bases between them. As DNA, the CDR3 is TGTGCCAGCAGGCGGGCGAGGACAGATTACTATGGCTACACCTTC. Its translation is CASRRARTDYYGYTF.

The genes are TRBV4-2 and TRBJ1-4; the D gene is possibly TRBD1 (6 bases). CDR3 length: 14 residues. The V gene's germline CDR1 is LGHNA and CDR2 YNFKEQ. The ends were cut back, 4 bases at V and 8 bases at J, with 14 bases in the middle. CDR3 bases: TGTGCCAGCAGCCTACCTAGGGGGAACGAAAAACTGTTTTTT. Its translation is CASSLPRGNEKLFF.

The chain couples TRBV4-2 to TRBJ1-6, with D possibly being TRBD1 (5 bases). V lost 0 bases, J lost 4 bases, and 13 bases lay in between. Per the germline V gene, CDR1 is LGHNA and CDR2 is YNFKEQ. The CDR3 is made up of 17 amino acids. CDR3 loop: CASSQDPRGGYNSPLHF. CDR3 nucleotide sequence: TGTGCCAGCAGCCAAGATCCCCGTGGGGGTTATAATTCACCCCTCCACTTT.

The table lists this clone with a count of one. The chain links TRBV19 to TRBJ1-1; 10 bases agree with TRBD1. Germline V gene sequence: CDR1 LNHDA, CDR2 SQIVND (reference sequence). J was trimmed by 1 base and V by 5 bases; bases with no gene match: 7. There are 16 residues in the CDR3. The CDR3 spells CASSPDRGYRNTEAFF. In DNA form, the CDR3 reads TGTGCCAGTAGTCCGGACAGGGGGTACAGGAACACTGAAGCTTTCTTT.

This chain joins TRBV2 and TRBJ2-7; a weak D match, TRBD2 (6 bases). This CDR3 is 14 amino acids long. V lost 4 bases to trimming and J lost 0 bases, with 10 bases between them. Germline V gene sequence: CDR1 SNHLY, CDR2 FYNNEI. CDR3 residues: CASSATSISYEQYF. CDR3 bases: TGTGCCAGCAGTGCTACTAGCATCTCCTACGAGCAGTACTTC.

The V gene is TRBV19, the J gene TRBJ1-2, with 9 positions matching TRBD1. Per germline, CDR1 LNHDA and CDR2 SQIVND (reference sequence). With 5 bases clipped from V and 2 bases from J, the junction kept 6 bases outside the gene matches. The CDR3 contains 15 residues. The CDR3 reads CASSAYRGRNYGYTF. Written as DNA, the CDR3 is TGTGCCAGTAGTGCTTACAGGGGGCGCAACTATGGCTACACCTTC.

The J gene is TRBJ1-2, the V gene TRBV18; 9 nucleotides align to TRBD1. This CDR3 spans 15 amino acids. Germline CDR1 reads KGHSH; CDR2 reads LQKENI. Germline trimming cut 5 bases from V and 4 bases from J; bases unmatched to any gene: 8. Here the CDR3 DNA reads TGTGCCAGCTCATCCCCGGGACAGGGCATCTATGGCTACACCTTC. As protein: CASSSPGQGIYGYTF.

The chain links TRBV5-4 to TRBJ2-2; 7 nucleotides line up with TRBD1. The CDR3 runs 16 residues. The junction had 14 bases not matched to a gene; V was cut back by 4 bases and J by 8 bases. The V gene's germline CDR1 is SGHNT and CDR2 YYREEE (reference sequence). CDR3 region: CASSGAGTVLQGELFF. In DNA, the CDR3 is TGTGCCAGCAGCGGCGCCGGGACAGTCCTTCAAGGGGAGCTGTTTTTT. Supplemented by reference TRBV5-4 and TRBJ2-2, the full variable domain reads ETGVTQSPTHLIKTRGQQVTLRCSSQSGHNTVSWYQQALGQGPQFIFQYYREEENGRGNFPPRFSGLQFPNYSSELNVNALELDDSALYLCASSGAGTVLQGELFFGEGSRLTVL.

This clone was seen only once. The gene calls are TRBV7-9 and TRBJ1-2; D gene uncertain. This CDR3 has 14 amino acids. Trimming pared 3 bases from V and 6 bases from J, leaving 14 bases between. Germline CDR1 and CDR2: SEHNR and FQNEAQ (reference sequence). CDR3 loop: CASSFPEAGHGYTF. The CDR3 DNA reads as TGTGCCAGCAGCTTCCCGGAAGCAGGACATGGCTACACCTTC.

V is TRBV11-3 and J is TRBJ2-1; 15 bases line up with TRBD2. This CDR3 region has 16 residues. With 4 bases clipped from V and 7 bases from J, the junction kept 5 bases outside the gene matches. Germline V gene sequence: CDR1 SGHNT, CDR2 YENEEA. CDR3 coding DNA: TGTGCCAGCAGCTCAGGACTAGCGGGGGGGCAGAATGAGCAGTTCTTC. It yields the protein CASSSGLAGGQNEQFF.

This chain joins TRBV19 and TRBJ2-7; 7 bases agree with TRBD2. Germline V gene lookup returns CDR1 LNHDA and CDR2 SQIVND (reference sequence). The ends lost 3 bases at V and 3 bases at J; junction bases unmatched: 8. CDR3 size: 15 residues. In DNA, the CDR3 is TGTGCCAGTAGTATGGGGACTACCTACAGCTACGAGCAGTACTTC. Its translation is CASSMGTTYSYEQYF.

The rearrangement joins TRBV30 to TRBJ1-6; 7 nucleotides line up with TRBD1. The germline V gene encodes CDR1 GTSNPN and CDR2 SVGIG (reference sequence). The CDR3 runs to 17 residues. Trimming removed 4 bases from V and 6 bases from J; junction bases left unmatched: 15. In nucleotides, the CDR3 is TGTGCCTGGATTACCCGGCGGAAGGGGGCCGGTAATTCACCCCTCCACTTT. This codes for CAWITRRKGAGNSPLHF.

J is TRBJ1-2 and V is TRBV5-6; 7 bases are shared with TRBD1. The CDR3 covers 14 residues. Germline assignment: CDR1 SGHDT and CDR2 YYEEEE. V gave up 1 base and J gave up 3 bases; unmatched junction bases: 3. DNA of the CDR3: TGTGCCAGCAGCTTGATAGGGGGCGACTATGGCTACACCTTC. The encoded protein is CASSLIGGDYGYTF.

The chain combines TRBV5-1 with TRBJ1-2, with TRBD1 matching over 7 bases. Germline values: CDR1 SGHRS, CDR2 YFSETQ. The CDR3 has 14 amino acids. The trim removed 2 bases at V and 3 bases at J, leaving 4 bases unmatched. The DNA of the CDR3 is TGCGCCAGCAGCTTACGACAGGGATACTATGGCTACACCTTC. Its protein is CASSLRQGYYGYTF.

V is TRBV27 and J is TRBJ2-3, with TRBD2 identical over 11 bases. The germline V gene encodes CDR1 MNHEY and CDR2 SMNVEV (reference sequence). The CDR3 is 15 residues long. V lost 5 bases to trimming and J lost 5 bases; unmatched junction nucleotides: 6. As DNA, the CDR3 is TGTGCCAGCAGTCCAATAGCGGGAGGGGTAGATACGCAGTATTTT. This sequence encodes CASSPIAGGVDTQYF.

The chain links TRBV6-6 to TRBJ2-2, with TRBD1 matching 9 bases. The CDR3 has 15 residues. Trimming removed 6 bases from V and 4 bases from J; junction bases left unmatched: 6. Germline CDR1 and CDR2: MNHNY and SVGAGI (reference sequence). For the CDR3, the DNA is TGTGCCAGCAGCACAGGGGGCTCGGGCACCGGGGAGCTGTTTTTT. Protein sequence: CASSTGGSGTGELFF.

This CDR3 is CASSEELASFRQFF. The CDR3 DNA reads TGTGCCAGCAGTGAAGAACTAGCTTCCTTTCGGCAGTTCTTC. The rearrangement uses TRBV2 and TRBJ2-1; tentatively, D is TRBD2 (6 bases). CDR3 length: 14 residues. Trimming took 1 base from V and 12 from J, leaving 16 bases between them. Looked up from germline, CDR1 is SNHLY and CDR2 is FYNNEI.

The J gene is TRBJ1-2, the V gene TRBV12-3 or TRBV12-4; 8 bases fit TRBD1. The junction had 3 bases not matched to a gene; V was cut back by 3 bases and J by 6 bases. The CDR3 runs to 13 residues. The CDR3 here is CASSLRTGNGYTF. CDR3 DNA sequence: TGTGCCAGCAGTTTGAGGACAGGGAATGGCTACACCTTC.

The chain couples TRBV29-1 to TRBJ2-1; possible D gene TRBD2, 7 bases. CDR1 is SQVTM, CDR2 ANQGSEA, per germline. CDR3 length: 14 amino acids. V lost 2 bases to trimming and J lost 6 bases, with 14 bases between them. CDR3 coding DNA: TGCAGCGTTGAACCGGGGGGCCGCGGCAATGAGCAGTTCTTC. As protein: CSVEPGGRGNEQFF.

V and J are TRBV5-6 and TRBJ2-1; a possible D gene is TRBD1 (6 bases). V lost 3 bases and J lost 2, with 12 bases in between. CDR1 is SGHDT and CDR2 is YYEEEE in the germline V gene. The length of the CDR3 is 15 residues. This CDR3 is CASSSEQGPYNEQFF. The CDR3 nucleotides read TGTGCCAGCAGCTCTGAGCAGGGGCCCTACAATGAGCAGTTCTTC.

The J gene is TRBJ1-1, the V gene TRBV5-6; D gene uncertain. This CDR3 spans 16 amino acids. V shed 2 bases and J shed 2 bases, with 16 bases lying between them. Germline V gene lookup returns CDR1 SGHDT and CDR2 YYEEEE. This chain's CDR3 is CASSFGMRQANTEAFF. For the CDR3, the DNA is TGTGCCAGCAGCTTTGGCATGCGGCAGGCCAACACTGAAGCTTTCTTT. The full variable domain, in which reference TRBV5-6 and TRBJ1-1 provide the parts outside the CDR3, is DAGVTQSPTHLIKTRGQQVTLRCSPKSGHDTVSWYQQALGQGPQFIFQYYEEEERQRGNFPDRFSGHQFPNYSSELNVNALLLGDSALYLCASSFGMRQANTEAFFGQGTRLTVV.